The 13 T cell receptor beta chains below all came from one sample that was sequenced in a study of blood T cell repertoires in COVID-19. Here immunoSEQ multiplex PCR was the method, and the copy in TCRdb shows in-frame clones only, minus some. The table records about 160,000 clones, approximately 86% of them present only once. What was sequenced was peripheral blood. These receptors were taken from an older woman with active or convalescent COVID-19.

This chain joins TRBV6-5 and TRBJ1-1, with a tentative D call TRBD1 (5 bases). The V end was cut by 5 bases, the J end by 0 bases, with 13 bases between. The germline V gene encodes CDR1 MNHEY and CDR2 SVGAGI. The CDR3 has 15 residues. CDR3 coding DNA: TGTGCCAGCAGTAGAGCAGGGTTCATGAACACTGAAGCTTTCTTT. Its protein is CASSRAGFMNTEAFF.

This chain links TRBV19 with TRBJ1-6; D remains ambiguous. The CDR3 is 14 amino acids. Trimming shortened V by 3 bases and J by 5 bases, and 8 bases separated the two germline ends. Per germline, CDR1 LNHDA and CDR2 SQIVND (reference sequence). The CDR3 nucleotides are TGTGCCAGTAGTATTAAGCTGAATAATTCACCCCTCCACTTT. This encodes CASSIKLNNSPLHF.

The rearrangement uses TRBV4-1 and TRBJ2-2; D gene uncertain. The CDR3 contains 14 residues. Looked up from germline, CDR1 is MGHRA and CDR2 is YSYEKL. Trimming shortened V by 3 bases and J by 7 bases, and 12 bases separated the two germline ends. CDR3 DNA sequence: TGCGCCAGCAGCCATAGAGTTGCGAACGGGGAGCTGTTTTTT. This encodes CASSHRVANGELFF.

The chain has TRBV9 and TRBJ2-2; no firm D call. This CDR3 has 16 amino acids. The V end was cut by 0 bases, the J end by 5 bases, with 14 bases between. Germline V gene sequence: CDR1 SGDLS, CDR2 YYNGEE. CDR3 protein: CASSVGGGPGTGELFF. The CDR3 coding sequence is TGTGCCAGCAGCGTAGGAGGTGGTCCCGGGACCGGGGAGCTGTTTTTT.

V and J are TRBV27 and TRBJ2-1; tentatively, D is TRBD2 (7 bases). Trimming removed 3 bases at V and 1 base at J, with 19 bases between. CDR3 size: 18 residues. Germline CDR1 MNHEY, CDR2 SMNVEV (reference sequence). The CDR3 loop is CASSFLGRAGASYNEQFF. CDR3 DNA sequence: TGTGCCAGCAGTTTTCTAGGGAGGGCGGGGGCATCCTACAATGAGCAGTTCTTC.

The V call is TRBV6-5, the J call TRBJ2-1; the D gene is possibly TRBD2 (6 bases). V was cut by 7 bases and J by 6 bases, with 19 bases left in between. The CDR3 loop spans 15 amino acids. CDR1 and CDR2 (germline): MNHEY, SVGAGI. CDR3 in amino acids: CASNQPPPRGNEQFF. The CDR3 DNA reads as TGTGCCAGCAACCAACCCCCGCCGCGGGGCAATGAGCAGTTCTTC.

The CDR3 is CASSEGSVQGARNEQFF. The CDR3 nucleotides read TGTGCCAGCAGTGAAGGCTCTGTACAGGGGGCAAGGAATGAGCAGTTCTTC. The V call is TRBV6-1, the J call TRBJ2-1; TRBD1 matches at 9 bases. This CDR3 is built from 17 residues. Germline V gene sequence: CDR1 MNHNS, CDR2 SASEGT. V was pared by 1 base and J by 7 bases, with 11 bases of the junction left unmatched.

Only a few counts were recorded for this clone. This rearrangement joins TRBV7-2 to TRBJ1-5, with 8 nucleotides matching TRBD1. Trimming at V came to 1 base and at J to 7 bases, leaving 3 bases not matched to a gene. Germline V gene sequence: CDR1 SGHTA, CDR2 FQGNSA. The CDR3 is 14 residues long. The CDR3 DNA is TGTGCCAGCAGCTTAGGGCAGGGGGCACAGCCCCAGCATTTT. It encodes CASSLGQGAQPQHF.

This chain connects TRBV9 to TRBJ1-6, with D uncertain. CDR1 is SGDLS, CDR2 YYNGEE, per germline. V dropped 0 bases and J dropped 9 bases, with 10 bases sitting between them. The CDR3 has 14 residues. CDR3 loop: CASSVDRAGSPLHF. CDR3 nucleotides: TGTGCCAGCAGCGTAGACCGGGCGGGTTCACCCCTCCACTTT.

CDR3 coding DNA: TGCAGTGCTAGACCACTGCTAGAGCAGTTCTTC. This codes for CSARPLLEQFF. The chain links TRBV20-1 to TRBJ2-1; no reliable D call. This CDR3 comprises 11 residues. CDR1 and CDR2 from the germline V gene are DFQATT and SNEGSKA (reference sequence). The V and J ends lost 2 bases and 10 bases respectively, with 9 bases between them.

The J gene is TRBJ1-2, the V gene TRBV10-3; D is unresolved. This CDR3 has 14 amino acids. CDR1 and CDR2 from the germline V gene are ENHRY and SYGVKD. V lost 1 base, J lost 6 bases, and 12 bases lay in between. The CDR3 DNA reads TGTGCCATCAGTGAGTTACCGGGTGAGGATGGCTACACCTTC. Protein: CAISELPGEDGYTF.

The chain carries TRBV2 and TRBJ1-5, with D possibly matching TRBD1 (5 bases). The V and J ends lost 3 bases and 5 bases respectively, with 14 bases between them. This CDR3 has 15 amino acids. Germline CDR1 SNHLY, CDR2 FYNNEI. CDR3 amino acids: CASSDRFSGDQPQHF. CDR3 coding DNA: TGTGCCAGCAGTGATAGGTTTTCGGGGGATCAGCCCCAGCATTTT.

The chain recombines TRBV2 with TRBJ1-4, with 8 bases identical to TRBD1. Losses at the gene ends were 7 bases for V and 8 bases for J; bases not matched to a gene: 12. The germline gives CDR1 SNHLY, CDR2 FYNNEI. This CDR3 comprises 15 residues. CDR3 DNA: TGTGCCAGCACCGATGCGCAGGGGGCGGGAGAAAAACTGTTTTTT. Protein: CASTDAQGAGEKLFF.